This T cell receptor (beta chain) was captured by sequencing in a study of vaccination effects on CD4 cells after COVID-19. In the ViraFEST assay, antigen-specific CD4+ clonotypes were identified by expansion after peptide-pool stimulation. Isolation of CD4+ T cells took place after approximately 10 days of culture. Vaccine recipients, nucleocapsid antibody negative, had no prior SARS-CoV-2 infection. CDR1 is SGHTA, CDR2 FQGTGA, per germline. The length of the CDR3 is 14 residues. Deletions cut 5 bases from V and 14 bases from J, with 22 bases between. Broader study findings: Among infection- and vaccine-induced clones, marked clonal contraction occurred late after vaccination.

About this clone: What it binds is unknown.

Profiled with immunoSEQ multiplex PCR; TCRdb holds only in-frame clones, not every one. The data hold approximately 82,000 clones, with 74% observed a single time. V is TRBV7-3 and J is TRBJ2-1, with TRBD1 as a possible D gene (5 bases). The sequenced sample was CD4+ T cells from PBMCs cultured with HCoV-229E spike peptides, obtained before COVID-19 vaccination. The sequence derives from a human donor who received a COVID-19 vaccine. The CDR3 loop reads CASSRFQGQYLEFF. Written as DNA, the CDR3 is TGTGCCAGCAGCCGATTCCAGGGCCAGTATCTCGAGTTCTTC.